These 20 T cell receptor beta chains were sequenced from one sample in a study of Graves' ophthalmopathy and Graves' hyperthyroidism (dated by TCRdb to 2017 to 2018). Sequencer: Illumina HiSeq 2000. TCR beta CDR3 regions were amplified from RNA transcripts for repertoire sequencing. The first round of RT-PCR was done with HTBI primers and the Qiagen OneStep RT-PCR kit, and was followed by a second round of multiplex PCR, then size selection and purification. In TCRdb, the public reads were trimmed at Q25 with fastp and aligned with MiXCR, with productive beta chains retained. CDR3 protein duplicates are merged, each entry listing the most common genes and DNA. This sample comprises around 520,000 distinct CDR3 sequences, 39% of them detected only once. The biggest ten clones account for about 4% of the sample. The sequenced sample was peripheral blood or thyroid tissue (not recorded which). The receptor source for this set is an adult man with Graves' hyperthyroidism.

The rearrangement uses TRBV2 and TRBJ2-7; TRBD2 aligns across 9 bases. V shed 8 bases, J shed 3 bases, and the junction held 8 bases outside the gene matches. Germline assignment: CDR1 SNHLY and CDR2 FYNNEI. This CDR3 comprises 14 residues. CDR3 coding DNA: TGTGCCAGCTTTAGCGGGAGAGGGTACTACGAGCAGTACTTC. It is translated as CASFSGRGYYEQYF.

At least ten counts were recorded for this clonotype. This chain joins TRBV12-3 or TRBV12-4 and TRBJ2-7; 7 nucleotides align to TRBD1. V lost 6 bases to trimming and J lost 5 bases; unmatched junction nucleotides: 4. CDR3 length: 12 amino acids. DNA for the CDR3: TGTGCCAGCAGCCCCGGACAGGACGAGCAGTACTTC. Translation: CASSPGQDEQYF.

Of note for this clonotype: Its ends do not fully match the called genes, so a read error is possible. This chain connects TRBV30 to TRBJ1-2; D may be TRBD1 (5 bases). Per the germline V gene, CDR1 is GTSNPN and CDR2 is SVGIG (reference sequence). This CDR3 is 14 amino acids long. The CDR3, as DNA: TGTGCCTGGAGTGTATCCAGGGCGTCCTATGGCTGCACCTTC. Translating gives CAWSVSRASYGCTF.

This clonotype turned up a few times. The chain links TRBV2 to TRBJ2-5, with D maybe TRBD2 (5 bases). Trimming took off 5 bases at V and 5 bases at J, with 15 bases between the two ends. CDR3 length equals 14 residues. Germline V lookup: CDR1 SNHLY, CDR2 FYNNEI. Written as DNA, the CDR3 is TGTGCCAGCAGTCCGGACTCCGGGGAGGAGACCCAGTACTTC. The encoded protein is CASSPDSGEETQYF.

This chain connects TRBV9 to TRBJ2-5; 8 bases agree with TRBD2. V was clipped by 0 bases and J by 5 bases; unmatched bases: 6. Per the germline V gene, CDR1 is SGDLS and CDR2 is YYNGEE. The CDR3 has 15 residues. The CDR3 is CASSVDPGGLETQYF. CDR3 nucleotide sequence: TGTGCCAGCAGCGTAGACCCGGGGGGGCTGGAGACCCAGTACTTC.

The chain combines TRBV7-9 with TRBJ2-1, with D maybe TRBD1 (6 bases). Per germline, CDR1 SEHNR and CDR2 FQNEAQ (reference sequence). Trimming took off 9 bases at V and 3 bases at J, with 12 bases between the two ends. This CDR3 region has 13 residues. The CDR3 is CASKGDNYNEQFF. CDR3 sequence (DNA): TGTGCCAGTAAAGGGGACAACTACAATGAGCAGTTCTTC.

This clonotype was detected many times. The chain is built from TRBV5-8 and TRBJ1-2, with D uncertain. The CDR3 runs to 12 residues. Germline V gene data show CDR1 as SGHTS and CDR2 as YDEGEE. The V end was cut by 0 bases, the J end by 6 bases, with 6 bases between. DNA for the CDR3: TGTGCCAGCAGCTTGGTAGGGCATGGCTACACCTTC. Protein: CASSLVGHGYTF.

The V call is TRBV7-9, the J call TRBJ2-5, with 12 bases matching TRBD1. CDR1 is SEHNR and CDR2 is FQNEAQ in the germline V gene (reference sequence). V shed 3 bases, J shed 5 bases, and the junction held 4 bases outside the gene matches. This CDR3 spans 15 amino acids. CDR3 amino acids: CASSFRDRGLETQYF. DNA of the CDR3: TGTGCCAGCAGCTTCCGGGACAGGGGGCTTGAGACCCAGTACTTC.

Remarks on this clonotype: Just one base apart from a much larger clone, this may be a read error. The chain has TRBV11-2 and TRBJ1-2, with 7 bases aligning to TRBD1. The CDR3 has 14 residues. V shed 4 bases, J shed 7 bases, and the junction held 9 bases outside the gene matches. From germline, CDR1 is SGHAT and CDR2 FQNNGV. CDR3 residues: CASSSGQGGGGYTF. CDR3 nucleotide sequence: TGTGCCAGCAGCTCAGGTCAGGGGGGCGGTGGCTACACCTTC.

Many counts were recorded for this clonotype. J is TRBJ1-5 and V is TRBV7-9; D is uncertain. V was cut by 5 bases and J by 5 bases, with 13 bases left in between. CDR1 is SEHNR, CDR2 FQNEAQ, per germline (reference sequence). This CDR3 contains 14 residues. The CDR3 nucleotides are TGTGCCAGCAGCCAAGGGAGGGATCATCAGCCCCAGCATTTT. It codes for CASSQGRDHQPQHF.

At least ten counts were recorded for this clonotype. The rearrangement links TRBV28 to TRBJ1-5; D call uncertain. CDR1 and CDR2 from the germline V gene are MDHEN and SYDVKM. The CDR3 spans 12 residues. V was clipped by 3 bases and J by 5 bases, with 5 bases between them. Here the CDR3 DNA reads TGTGCCAGCAGTTTCCAGCATCAGCCCCAGCATTTT. Translated, it gives CASSFQHQPQHF.

On this clonotype: A read error may produce the germline difference seen at one junction end. The CDR3 spells CSVEGGVIYEQCF. The CDR3, as DNA: TGCAGCGTTGAGGGGGGGGTTATCTACGAGCAGTGCTTC. V gene TRBV29-1 combines with J gene TRBJ2-7, with 7 bases matching TRBD2. The CDR3 contains 13 residues. The germline gives CDR1 SQVTM, CDR2 ANQGSEA.

This clonotype showed up many times. The V and J genes are TRBV12-3 or TRBV12-4 and TRBJ1-2; 7 bases line up with TRBD1. The CDR3 runs 17 residues. J was trimmed by 0 bases and V by 5 bases; bases with no gene match: 12. The CDR3 nucleotides are TGTGCCAGCAGTCAACCCCCCGGACAGGACGCTAACTATGGCTACACCTTC. Protein: CASSQPPGQDANYGYTF.

The chain is built from TRBV5-1 and TRBJ2-2; D unclear. The germline CDR1 and CDR2 sequences are SGHRS and YFSETQ. The V end was cut by 6 bases, the J end by 5 bases, with 11 bases between. The CDR3 extends over 13 amino acids. The CDR3 reads CASTSVGTGELFF. CDR3 coding DNA: TGCGCCAGCACCTCAGTAGGGACCGGGGAGCTGTTTTTT.

The chain couples TRBV20-1 to TRBJ2-7; 8 bases are a match to TRBD1. V shed 5 bases, J shed 7 bases, and the junction held 10 bases outside the gene matches. This CDR3 has 13 amino acids. The V gene's germline CDR1 is DFQATT and CDR2 SNEGSKA (reference sequence). In nucleotides, the CDR3 is TGCAGTGCTGGACAGGGTGGCACCGGGGAGCAGTACTTC. Its translation: CSAGQGGTGEQYF.

The count of this clonotype is one. Just one base apart from a much larger clone, this may be a read error. The gene calls are TRBV6-5 and TRBJ1-2; 8 nucleotides line up with TRBD1. The CDR3 length is 14 residues. The germline CDR1 and CDR2 sequences are MNHEY and SVGAGI. The CDR3 DNA reads as TGTACCAGCAGAAAAACAGGGGGTCAATCTGGCTACACCTTC. Protein: CTSRKTGGQSGYTF.

This clonotype was recorded at least ten times. The chain carries TRBV11-2 and TRBJ1-6; perhaps TRBD1 as D (6 bases). V dropped 0 bases and J dropped 6 bases, with 12 bases sitting between them. CDR1 and CDR2 from the germline V gene are SGHAT and FQNNGV. The CDR3 has 16 residues. The CDR3 spells CASSLDSYRANSPLHF. DNA of the CDR3: TGTGCCAGCAGCTTAGATTCGTACAGGGCTAATTCACCCCTCCACTTT.

This clonotype occurred many times. The chain joins TRBV9 to TRBJ2-2, with 8 bases matching TRBD2. CDR1 is SGDLS and CDR2 is YYNGEE in the germline V gene. The CDR3 has 17 amino acids. After removal of 0 bases from V and 4 bases from J, the junction contained 8 bases not matched to a gene. The CDR3 DNA reads as TGTGCCAGCAGCGTAGCGGCAATAGCGGGACCCACCGGGGAGCTGTTTTTT. This translates into CASSVAAIAGPTGELFF.

Of note for this clonotype: This could be a read error, since a much larger clone is one nucleotide away. V is TRBV7-8 and J is TRBJ2-7; D is perhaps TRBD2 (6 bases). V was trimmed by 6 bases and J by 4 bases, leaving 16 bases between them. CDR3 length: 14 residues. In germline, CDR1 is SGHVS, CDR2 FQNEAQ. The CDR3: CASRSTGALYEQYF. The CDR3, as DNA: TGTGCCAGCAGAAGTACGGGAGCTCTTTACGAGCAGTACTTC.

This clonotype was picked up many times. V usage is TRBV10-3 and J usage is TRBJ1-3; D unresolved. The CDR3 loop spans 14 amino acids. V shed 4 bases and J shed 2 bases, with 9 bases lying between them. Germline V gene sequence: CDR1 ENHRY, CDR2 SYGVKD. This CDR3 is CAISGDLAGNTIYF. The CDR3 DNA reads as TGTGCCATCAGTGGAGACTTGGCTGGAAACACCATATATTTT.